These 21 T cell receptor beta chains share one sample of origin, sequenced in a study of blood T cells in healthy people across ages. Together with a sample-barcoded 5' primer, a J-beta primer mix was included in a second PCR lasting about 7 to 11 cycles. TCRdb independently ran MiXCR on the 5' RACE reads; one entry per CDR3 protein. The sample has about 780,000 distinct CDR3 sequences, roughly 24% seen once. The same sample was also studied in work on T cells of mothers and their children.

Sequencing input: blood. The receptors derive from a boy between 5 and 17 years old in good health.

The CDR3 spells CASSPGTGGIGTEAFF. CDR3 in DNA: TGTGCCAGCAGTCCCGGGACAGGGGGCATCGGCACTGAAGCTTTCTTT. The chain recombines TRBV27 with TRBJ1-1; 12 nucleotides line up with TRBD1. V trimming: 5 bases; J trimming: 4 bases; junction bases outside the gene matches: 8. This CDR3 is 16 amino acids long. CDR1 and CDR2 from the germline V gene are MNHEY and SMNVEV (reference sequence).

The CDR3 sequence: CSGGTGFEKLFF. DNA for the CDR3: TGCAGCGGGGGGACAGGGTTTGAAAAACTGTTTTTT. This sequence joins TRBV29-1 and TRBJ1-4; 9 bases match TRBD1. CDR3 size: 12 residues. CDR1 is SQVTM and CDR2 is ANQGSEA in the germline V gene. V trimming: 7 bases; J trimming: 7 bases; junction bases outside the gene matches: 4.

This rearrangement joins TRBV3-1 to TRBJ2-7; D is ambiguous. The germline V and J ends were trimmed by 6 bases and 4 bases, with 10 bases remaining between them. This CDR3 contains 12 residues. Germline CDR1 reads LGHDT; CDR2 reads YNNKEL (reference sequence). The CDR3 DNA reads as TGTGCCAGCAGTGGGATTGCTTACGAGCAGTACTTC. Amino acids: CASSGIAYEQYF.

The CDR3: CASSSARGDIQYF. CDR3 DNA sequence: TGTGCCAGCAGTTCTGCCAGGGGGGACATTCAGTACTTC. This chain uses TRBV27 with TRBJ2-4; D might be TRBD1 (7 bases). Deletions cut 4 bases from V and 8 bases from J, with 12 bases between. Looked up from germline, CDR1 is MNHEY and CDR2 is SMNVEV (reference sequence). CDR3 length: 13 amino acids.

The rearrangement links TRBV7-9 to TRBJ1-6; D ambiguous. Germline V lookup: CDR1 SEHNR, CDR2 FQNEAQ (reference sequence). The CDR3 is 14 residues long. V lost 0 bases, J lost 7 bases, and 7 bases lay in between. The CDR3 DNA sequence: TGTGCCAGCAGCTTAGCGCTAAGCAATTCACCCCTCCACTTT. It specifies CASSLALSNSPLHF.

This clonotype is a singleton in its sample. The V gene is TRBV6-6, the J gene TRBJ2-2; TRBD2 is a possible D gene (5 bases). This CDR3 comprises 14 residues. Germline values: CDR1 MNHNY, CDR2 SVGAGI (reference sequence). Trimming left V 7 bases short and J 4 bases short, with 13 bases between. CDR3 residues: CASKATTITGELFF. The DNA for the CDR3 is TGTGCCAGCAAGGCGACTACCATCACCGGGGAGCTGTTTTTT.

The V call is TRBV20-1, the J call TRBJ1-1, with unresolved D. V was shortened by 0 bases and J by 4 bases, with 18 bases between the two germline ends. CDR3 size: 16 residues. Germline V gene data show CDR1 as DFQATT and CDR2 as SNEGSKA (reference sequence). CDR3 in amino acids: CSARDWRAGLTTEAFF. The CDR3 DNA reads TGCAGTGCTAGAGATTGGAGAGCGGGATTGACCACTGAAGCTTTCTTT.

This clonotype has only a few counts. This rearrangement joins TRBV6-1 to TRBJ2-5; 13 bases match TRBD2. The J call may be incorrect, as the DNA end agrees better with TRBJ2-1. CDR1 is MNHNS and CDR2 is SASEGT in the germline V gene. The CDR3 consists of 18 residues. For the CDR3, the DNA is TGTGCCAGCAGTGAGGAGACTAGCGGGGGGTCTGGGTACAATGAGCAGTTCTTC. This sequence encodes CASSEETSGGSGYNEQFF.

The table lists this clonotype with a few counts. Here the CDR3 DNA reads TGCAGTGCTAGTCGGAACTACCTACGGGTGGGTGAGCAGTTCTTC. Translation gives CSASRNYLRVGEQFF. The chain has TRBV20-1 and TRBJ2-5; D not certain. The end of the DNA is better explained by TRBJ2-1, so the J call may be wrong. CDR1 and CDR2 (germline): DFQATT, SNEGSKA (reference sequence). The CDR3 consists of 15 residues.

Only a few counts were recorded for this clonotype. The chain carries TRBV5-1 and TRBJ2-1, with TRBD1 matching 9 bases. J lost 6 bases, V lost 0 bases, and 7 bases had no gene match. CDR1 SGHRS and CDR2 YFSETQ come from the germline V gene. The CDR3 runs 16 residues. The DNA for the CDR3 is TGCGCCAGCAGCTTGGGGGACAGGGCTACAGCCAATGAGCAGTTCTTC. As protein: CASSLGDRATANEQFF.

The gene calls are TRBV6-5 and TRBJ2-1; possibly TRBD1 or TRBD2 for D (5 bases each). Judging by the DNA end, TRBJ2-7 fits better; the J call may be wrong. Germline V CDR1 and CDR2: MNHEY, SVGAGI. This CDR3 contains 13 residues. CDR3 sequence reads: CASSRDPNYEQYF. CDR3 coding DNA: TGTGCCAGCTCCCGGGACCCCAACTACGAGCAGTACTTC.

This chain uses TRBV7-9 with TRBJ2-2, with 8 bases lining up with TRBD2. Germline V lookup: CDR1 SEHNR, CDR2 FQNEAQ (reference sequence). V shed 4 bases, J shed 7 bases, and the junction held 8 bases outside the gene matches. This CDR3 spans 15 amino acids. The CDR3 nucleotides read TGTGCCAGCAGCTCCGCGGGGGGCCGGCGCGGGGAGCTGTTTTTT. Translating it yields CASSSAGGRRGELFF.

The chain recombines TRBV4-1 with TRBJ1-1, with 7 bases identical to TRBD1. The ends lost 2 bases at V and 4 bases at J; junction bases unmatched: 4. The germline CDR1 and CDR2 sequences are MGHRA and YSYEKL. The length of the CDR3 is 14 residues. The CDR3 reads CASSQPTGSTEAFF. The DNA of the CDR3 is TGCGCCAGCAGCCAACCGACAGGGAGCACTGAAGCTTTCTTT.

The J gene is TRBJ2-6, the V gene TRBV7-2, with no clear D. The CDR3 runs 16 residues. The V gene lost 1 base and the J gene lost 2 bases, with 9 bases spanning the gap. Per the germline V gene, CDR1 is SGHTA and CDR2 is FQGNSA. The CDR3 reads CASSLEGFTGANVLTF. Written as DNA, the CDR3 is TGTGCCAGCAGCTTAGAGGGCTTTACTGGGGCCAACGTCCTGACTTTC.

This chain uses TRBV7-2 with TRBJ2-3, with 11 positions matching TRBD2. The V segment lost 5 bases and the J segment 7 bases; nucleotides outside the gene matches: 11. The CDR3 length is 16 residues. The germline V gene has CDR1 SGHTA and CDR2 FQGNSA. The CDR3 region has the DNA TGTGCCAGCAGCCCCCGTGTAGCGGGGGGGCTATATACGCAGTATTTT. It encodes CASSPRVAGGLYTQYF.

The chain is built from TRBV10-3 and TRBJ2-6; the D gene is possibly TRBD2 (5 bases). Per the germline V gene, CDR1 is ENHRY and CDR2 is SYGVKD. CDR3 size: 17 residues. Between the trimmed V and J ends, which lost 4 bases and 1 base, there was a span of 14 bases. CDR3 nucleotides: TGTGCCATCAGTGGGGTGGTCCGGGGATCTGGGGCCAACGTCCTGACTTTC. Translation gives CAISGVVRGSGANVLTF.

Here the CDR3 DNA reads TGTGCCAGCAGTTTATCAGGGGCTGATGAGCAGTTCTTC. Its protein is CASSLSGADEQFF. The V call is TRBV28, the J call TRBJ2-1, with D possibly matching TRBD1 (6 bases). V dropped 1 base and J dropped 8 bases, with 9 bases sitting between them. CDR1 is MDHEN and CDR2 is SYDVKM in the germline V gene. The CDR3 runs to 13 residues.

This clonotype was seen a handful of times. The rearrangement joins TRBV28 to TRBJ2-2; 7 bases fit TRBD2. V was pared by 2 bases and J by 4 bases, with 10 bases of the junction left unmatched. The length of the CDR3 is 17 residues. The germline V gene encodes CDR1 MDHEN and CDR2 SYDVKM. DNA for the CDR3: TGTGCCAGCAGTTTAGGATTCGGACTAGGGTCCACCGGGGAGCTGTTTTTT. It codes for CASSLGFGLGSTGELFF.

This clonotype was observed a handful of times. The rearrangement links TRBV28 to TRBJ2-1, with D tentatively TRBD2 (5 bases). This CDR3 spans 14 amino acids. Trimming took 5 bases from V and 10 from J, leaving 18 bases between them. The germline V gene has CDR1 MDHEN and CDR2 SYDVKM. DNA for the CDR3: TGTGCCAGCAGTCCACGGACTCTCCGTGCGGAGCAGTTCTTC. Residues: CASSPRTLRAEQFF. Variable domain in full (rest from reference TRBV28 and TRBJ2-1): DVKVTQSSRYLVKRTGEKVFLECVQDMDHENMFWYRQDPGLGLRLIYFSYDVKMKEKGDIPEGYSVSREKKERFSLILESASTNQTSMYLCASSPRTLRAEQFFGPGTRLTVL.

This clonotype occurred a few times. This chain links TRBV4-1 with TRBJ2-7; 7 positions match TRBD1. This CDR3 is built from 17 residues. The trim removed 1 base at V and 6 bases at J, leaving 15 bases unmatched. Germline values: CDR1 MGHRA, CDR2 YSYEKL. The CDR3 DNA is TGCGCCAGCAGCCAAGTAGGGCGACAGGGAGTGGGCATCGAGCAGTACTTC. It translates to CASSQVGRQGVGIEQYF.

This clonotype was seen only a few times. The chain links TRBV14 to TRBJ2-4; D is ambiguous. V was clipped by 8 bases and J by 5 bases, with 13 bases between them. Germline V gene lookup returns CDR1 SGHDN and CDR2 FVKESK. CDR3 length: 13 amino acids. The CDR3 nucleotides are TGTGCCAGCCGAGCCATCTCCCAAAACATTCAGTACTTC. The encoded protein is CASRAISQNIQYF. Complete variable domain (other parts from reference TRBV14 and TRBJ2-4): EAGVTQFPSHSVIEKGQTVTLRCDPISGHDNLYWYRRVMGKEIKFLLHFVKESKQDESGMPNNRFLAERTGGTYSTLKVQPAELEDSGVYFCASRAISQNIQYFGAGTRLSVL.